One and the same sample provided the 13 T cell receptor beta chains below, sequenced in a study of cytomegalovirus exposure and HLA in healthy donors. The PCR was carried out with 60 Vbeta primers and 13 Jbeta primers. Sequencing was performed with immunoSEQ multiplex PCR; in TCRdb, only in-frame clones are kept and a portion is missing. Its table records about 130,000 clones. The sequenced material came from PBMCs. Every receptor here comes from a woman aged 55-70 years in good health and CMV-seronegative.

The chain joins TRBV5-4 to TRBJ2-7; the D gene is possibly TRBD1 (6 bases). The germline V gene has CDR1 SGHNT and CDR2 YYREEE (reference sequence). Between the trimmed V and J ends, which lost 4 bases and 3 bases, there was a span of 8 bases. The CDR3 has 12 amino acids. The CDR3 spells CASSTDSYEQYF. CDR3 coding DNA: TGTGCCAGCAGCACGGACAGCTACGAGCAGTACTTC.

The chain is built from TRBV6-5 and TRBJ1-1, with D maybe TRBD1 (6 bases). Trimming removed 0 bases at V and 9 bases at J, with 20 bases between. Germline V gene data show CDR1 as MNHEY and CDR2 as SVGAGI. The CDR3 extends over 16 amino acids. CDR3 DNA: TGTGCCAGCAGTTACTCACCCTTCCGGGTTGGGACAAAAGCTTTCTTT. This gives the protein CASSYSPFRVGTKAFF.

Comment on this clone: Without the conserved terminal phenylalanine or tryptophan, this CDR3 likely stems from a read error. No DNA is shown, since the ends of the CDR3 on it are uncertain; the CDR3 is the one TCRdb lists. The chain joins TRBV7-8 to TRBJ1-3; the table's D call, TRBD1, was not checked against the DNA. The CDR3 has 9 amino acids, counting both end residues. CDR1 SGHVS and CDR2 FQNEAQ come from the germline V gene. The CDR3 reads CASSSQGRA.

This rearrangement joins TRBV6-5 to TRBJ1-5; possible D gene TRBD1, 5 bases. The germline V gene encodes CDR1 MNHEY and CDR2 SVGAGI. This CDR3 comprises 16 residues. V gave up 0 bases and J gave up 2 bases, with 11 bases separating them. CDR3 region: CASSYSGGVGNQPQHF. The CDR3 DNA is TGTGCCAGCAGTTACTCGGGGGGGGTAGGCAATCAGCCCCAGCATTTT.

This chain joins TRBV11-2 and TRBJ2-2; the match to TRBD1 covers 9 bases. The trim removed 4 bases at V and 6 bases at J, leaving 3 bases unmatched. The germline gives CDR1 SGHAT, CDR2 FQNNGV. There are 14 residues in the CDR3. The chain's CDR3 is CASSSNRGPGELFF. CDR3 nucleotide sequence: TGTGCCAGCAGCTCCAACAGGGGGCCCGGGGAGCTGTTTTTT.

The gene calls are TRBV6-5 and TRBJ2-7; TRBD1 might be the D (6 bases). Germline V lookup: CDR1 MNHEY, CDR2 SVGAGI. V shed 4 bases and J shed 4 bases, with 17 bases lying between them. This CDR3 comprises 15 residues. CDR3 DNA: TGTGCCAGCAGTTCCCTTGTTACGGGACATTACGAGCAGTACTTC. Amino acid sequence: CASSSLVTGHYEQYF.

The rearrangement joins TRBV4-2 to TRBJ2-3, with D tentatively TRBD2 (6 bases). CDR1 is LGHNA, CDR2 YNFKEQ, per germline. V was clipped by 1 base and J by 2 bases, with 19 bases between them. The CDR3 runs to 18 residues. For the CDR3, the DNA is TGTGCCAGCAGCCAAGTGGGACGTTTGGAGCGGGCCACAGATACGCAGTATTTT. Protein sequence: CASSQVGRLERATDTQYF.

The V and J genes are TRBV5-6 and TRBJ1-5, with 10 bases identical to TRBD1. Germline V gene lookup returns CDR1 SGHDT and CDR2 YYEEEE. The CDR3 totals 18 residues. V dropped 5 bases and J dropped 5; count of bases not matched to a gene: 16. The CDR3 DNA reads as TGTGCCAGCAGACCCGGGACAGGGGCCTTCATCGCTCATCAGCCCCAGCATTTT. The encoded protein is CASRPGTGAFIAHQPQHF. Using reference TRBV5-6 and TRBJ1-5 for the parts outside the CDR3, the full variable domain is DAGVTQSPTHLIKTRGQQVTLRCSPKSGHDTVSWYQQALGQGPQFIFQYYEEEERQRGNFPDRFSGHQFPNYSSELNVNALLLGDSALYLCASRPGTGAFIAHQPQHFGDGTRLSIL.

The chain recombines TRBV6-5 with TRBJ2-3; D perhaps matches TRBD1 (6 bases). Germline V CDR1 and CDR2: MNHEY, SVGAGI. CDR3 length equals 16 residues. The V end lost 2 bases, the J end lost 0 bases, and 12 bases lay between the germline ends. CDR3: CASSYGAGESTDTQYF. DNA for the CDR3: TGTGCCAGCAGTTACGGGGCAGGGGAGAGCACAGATACGCAGTATTTT.

The rearrangement uses TRBV11-2 and TRBJ1-4; 7 bases match TRBD1. CDR3 size: 18 residues. Germline loops: CDR1 SGHAT, CDR2 FQNNGV. The V segment lost 1 base and the J segment 3 bases; nucleotides outside the gene matches: 11. In nucleotides, the CDR3 is TGTGCCAGCAGCTTAGGTCCCAACCCCGGACAGGCTAATGAAAAACTGTTTTTT. Its translation: CASSLGPNPGQANEKLFF.

The chain is built from TRBV29-1 and TRBJ2-3; the match to TRBD2 covers 11 bases. The CDR3 length is 16 residues. Germline CDR1 and CDR2: SQVTM and ANQGSEA. The V and J ends lost 0 bases and 5 bases, in that order; junction bases with no gene match: 7. This chain's CDR3 is CSVEDPTSGAGDTQYF. CDR3 bases: TGCAGCGTTGAAGATCCGACTAGCGGGGCGGGAGATACGCAGTATTTT.

The CDR3, as DNA: TGCAGTGCAGACCAGGGATATGGCTACACCTTC. Its translation: CSADQGYGYTF. J is TRBJ1-2 and V is TRBV20-1, with D maybe TRBD1 (5 bases). The CDR3 spans 11 residues. Germline CDR1 DFQATT, CDR2 SNEGSKA (reference sequence). Trimming removed 6 bases at V and 5 bases at J, with 10 bases between.

The genes are TRBV28 and TRBJ1-6; D may be TRBD1 (6 bases). The V gene's germline CDR1 is MDHEN and CDR2 SYDVKM. With 2 bases removed from V and 7 bases from J, the gap between germline ends came to 12 bases. This CDR3 has 15 residues. The CDR3 region has the DNA TGTGCCAGCAGTTTAAACAGGGCTGGGAATTCACCCCTCCACTTT. Translating it yields CASSLNRAGNSPLHF.